The 8 T cell receptor beta chains listed next were all sequenced from one sample in a study of blood T cell repertoires in COVID-19 (dated by TCRdb to 2020 to 2021). To prepare the library, the immunoSEQ multiplex PCR assay was applied. TCRdb's version of the immuneACCESS table is confined to in-frame rearrangements and falls short of the full clone set. An unresolved V gene accounts for under half of the shortfall where checked; the remainder is of unknown origin. Across this sample there are more than 110,000 clones, with 84% seen only once. The ten most abundant clones make up 6% to 7.5% of the sample. The specimen was peripheral blood. The source is a human donor in a cohort sampled during active COVID-19.

The chain carries TRBV2 and TRBJ1-6; 8 bases match TRBD1. V lost 7 bases and J lost 14; bases outside the gene matches: 13. The germline V gene encodes CDR1 SNHLY and CDR2 FYNNEI. CDR3 size: 14 residues. The CDR3 here is CASTKGQGRWALHF. As DNA, the CDR3 is TGTGCCAGCACTAAAGGACAGGGCCGCTGGGCCCTCCACTTT.

This chain uses TRBV4-1 with TRBJ2-3; the D gene is possibly TRBD2 (6 bases). V was cut by 4 bases and J by 4 bases, with 21 bases left in between. Germline V gene data show CDR1 as MGHRA and CDR2 as YSYEKL. This CDR3 has 17 residues. The CDR3 loop is CASSRGGGKDFADTQYF. The CDR3 region has the DNA TGCGCCAGCAGCCGTGGTGGGGGGAAGGATTTCGCAGATACGCAGTATTTT.

The J gene is TRBJ2-5, the V gene TRBV2; D is uncertain. CDR1 is SNHLY and CDR2 is FYNNEI in the germline V gene. The V end lost 0 bases, the J end lost 4 bases, and 15 bases lay between the germline ends. The CDR3 spans 16 residues. CDR3 DNA: TGTGCCAGCAGTGAAGCGCTTGTGGGCCCCGCAGAGACCCAGTACTTC. Translated: CASSEALVGPAETQYF. Variable domain in full (rest from reference TRBV2 and TRBJ2-5): EPEVTQTPSHQVTQMGQEVILRCVPISNHLYFYWYRQILGQKVEFLVSFYNNEISEKSEIFDDQFSVERPDGSNFTLKIRSTKLEDSAMYFCASSEALVGPAETQYFGPGTRLLVL.

This clone was detected a few times. V is TRBV27 and J is TRBJ2-2; TRBD2 is a possible D gene (7 bases). In germline, CDR1 is MNHEY, CDR2 SMNVEV (reference sequence). This CDR3 is built from 13 residues. The CDR3 here is CGIGGASTGELFF. CDR3 coding DNA: TGTGGCATAGGGGGGGCCTCTACCGGGGAGCTGTTTTTT.

This chain connects TRBV5-1 to TRBJ2-5, with D unclear. This CDR3 is 13 amino acids long. Germline CDR1 is SGHRS and CDR2 is YFSETQ. Between the trimmed V and J ends, which lost 4 bases and 4 bases, there was a span of 11 bases. The CDR3, as DNA: TGCGCCAGCAGCCCTACTCCCGCAGAGACCCAGTACTTC. Encoded protein: CASSPTPAETQYF.

This sequence joins TRBV3-1 (or the pseudogene TRBV3-2) and TRBJ1-1, with D perhaps matching TRBD1 (5 bases). V was cut by 4 bases and J by 6 bases, with 15 bases left in between. Per the germline V gene, CDR1 is LGHDT and CDR2 is YNNKEL (reference sequence). This CDR3 is built from 14 residues. The CDR3 loop is CASSPTVLSSEAFF. CDR3 nucleotides: TGTGCCAGCAGCCCGACAGTTCTGTCCTCTGAAGCTTTCTTT.

The chain uses TRBV27 and TRBJ2-2; weak D call: TRBD1 (5 bases). Germline assignment: CDR1 MNHEY and CDR2 SMNVEV (reference sequence). CDR3 length: 13 residues. V gave up 2 bases and J gave up 5 bases, with 6 bases separating them. CDR3 nucleotides: TGTGCCAGCAGTTTACAGGGAACCGGGGAGCTGTTTTTT. The encoded protein is CASSLQGTGELFF.

This rearrangement joins TRBV6-5 to TRBJ2-5, with 8 bases aligning to TRBD2. The junction had 9 bases not matched to a gene; V was cut back by 7 bases and J by 2 bases. Germline CDR1 MNHEY, CDR2 SVGAGI. The length of the CDR3 is 15 residues. The CDR3 loop is CASTPRSGGQETQYF. In nucleotides, the CDR3 is TGTGCCAGCACCCCCCGATCGGGGGGGCAAGAGACCCAGTACTTC.